This TCR beta chain was obtained from a study of human T cells and chemical hapten exposure. TCRdb reprocessed the RACE reads with MiXCR, giving one entry per CDR3 protein. The sample includes around 380,000 distinct CDR3 sequences, around 5% of them seen just once. Regarding time point: pre-sensitization, week 0. The treatment denotes: therapeutic diphenylcyclopropenone sensitization with weekly scalp DPC. This CDR3 comprises 14 residues. V was clipped by 2 bases and J by 6 bases, with 11 bases between them. Germline V gene sequence: CDR1 MNHNY, CDR2 SVGAGI (reference sequence). The sample holds many counts of this clonotype.

The input for sequencing was whole blood, taken in connection with sensitization to the hapten diphenylcyclopropenone (DPC). The genes are TRBV6-6 and TRBJ1-5; a weak D match, TRBD1 (5 bases). The clonotype was recovered from a woman between 18 and 30 years old with alopecia areata. Some clones in this sample may be carry-over from other donors' samples. CDR3: CASSYRDRVQPQHF. CDR3 nucleotide sequence: TGTGCCAGCAGTTACAGGGACCGAGTTCAGCCCCAGCATTTT.